This TCR beta chain stems from a study of cytomegalovirus exposure and HLA in healthy donors. As for the study in general: In terms of ancestry, the Caucasian-associated cluster contained 75% to 90% of the approximately 380 genotyped donors.

The PCR used 60 Vbeta and 13 Jbeta primers. Data came from immunoSEQ multiplex PCR; TCRdb stores just in-frame clones and leaves some out. Its listing shows about 58,000 clones. Donors sampled were nominally healthy, though unrecorded immune exposures were likely. General study results and limits: In vitro data verified a few CMV-associated chains as specific for CMV antigens. An analysis was carried out at a later point. It showed that HLA-associated TCR beta chains were more clonally expanded than equally common non-associated chains.

Germline CDR1 and CDR2: SGHRS and YFSETQ. There are 15 residues in the CDR3. V lost 4 bases to trimming and J lost 7 bases, with 18 bases between them. Concerning this clone: The antigen is undetermined.

The specimen sequenced was PBMCs. The chain carries TRBV5-1 and TRBJ1-5, with a possible D match to TRBD1 (5 bases). This TCR was recovered from a woman aged 18-35 years in good health and CMV-seronegative. In DNA form, the CDR3 reads TGCGCCAGCAGCCTGGGGACCCCTCAGGGACAGCCCCAGCATTTT. Protein sequence: CASSLGTPQGQPQHF.